This TCR beta chain was recorded in a study of blood T cell repertoires in COVID-19. Clones were read by immunoSEQ multiplex PCR, and TCRdb kept only the in-frame ones, dropping some. The sample carries 190,000 or so clones, 70% to 85% recorded once. The CDR3 runs 14 residues. V was trimmed by 1 base and J by 3 bases, leaving 9 bases between them. CDR1 SGHDT and CDR2 YYEEEE come from the germline V gene. This sequence originates from a man aged 50 to 60 who had recovered from COVID-19. The material sequenced was peripheral blood. The chain is built from TRBV5-6 and TRBJ2-3, with D perhaps matching TRBD1 (5 bases). DNA of the CDR3: TGTGCCAGCAGCTTGTACCAGGGAACAGATACGCAGTATTTT. Amino acid sequence: CASSLYQGTDTQYF.